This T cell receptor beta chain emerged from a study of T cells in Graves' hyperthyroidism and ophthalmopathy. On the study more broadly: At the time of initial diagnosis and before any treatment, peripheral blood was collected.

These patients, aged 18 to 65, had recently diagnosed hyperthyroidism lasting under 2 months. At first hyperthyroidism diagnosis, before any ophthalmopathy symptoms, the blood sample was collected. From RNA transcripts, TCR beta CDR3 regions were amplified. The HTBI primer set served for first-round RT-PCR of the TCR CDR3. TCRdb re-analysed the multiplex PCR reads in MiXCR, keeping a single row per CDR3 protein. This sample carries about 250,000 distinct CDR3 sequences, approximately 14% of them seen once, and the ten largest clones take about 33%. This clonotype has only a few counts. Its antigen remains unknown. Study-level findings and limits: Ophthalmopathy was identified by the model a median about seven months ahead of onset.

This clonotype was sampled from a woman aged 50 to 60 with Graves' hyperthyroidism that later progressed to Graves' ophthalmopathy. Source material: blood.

The CDR3 reads CASSVAQGPERAFF. CDR3 nucleotide sequence: TGTGCCAGCAGCGTAGCGCAGGGACCCGAGCGAGCTTTCTTT. The chain is built from TRBV9 and TRBJ1-1; TRBD1 is a possible D gene (5 bases). Germline CDR1 is SGDLS and CDR2 is YYNGEE. This CDR3 comprises 14 residues. Trimming pared 0 bases from V and 10 bases from J, leaving 16 bases between.